This T cell receptor (beta chain) was found in a study of T cells in Graves' hyperthyroidism and ophthalmopathy. The TCR beta CDR3 regions underwent amplification using RNA transcripts as the source. The HTBI set primed first-round TCR CDR3 RT-PCR. A single record per CDR3 protein comes from TCRdb applying MiXCR to the multiplex PCR reads. The table records hundreds of thousands of distinct CDR3 sequences, 12% to 15% of them present only once. Study-wide results and caveats: Most expanded thyroid clonotypes above 0.001 also appeared in blood.

Stable hyperthyroidism: no ophthalmopathy progression over 18 months of follow-up. V was trimmed by 2 bases and J by 7 bases, leaving 11 bases between them. The germline CDR1 and CDR2 sequences are LGHNA and YSLEER. The length of the CDR3 is 13 residues. This clonotype has only a few counts. No antigen is known for it. The source is a woman aged 18-30 years with Graves' hyperthyroidism. The genes are TRBV4-3 and TRBJ1-1; D possibly corresponds to TRBD1 (6 bases). Sequenced: blood. The CDR3, as DNA: TGCGCCAGCAGCCAATACAGGGAAAGTGAAGCTTTCTTT. It codes for CASSQYRESEAFF.